The source of this T cell receptor (beta chain) is a study of T cell repertoires in cytomegalovirus infection. TCRdb called the reads again in MiXCR, with one record for every CDR3 protein. The table lists roughly 68,000 distinct CDR3 sequences, 20% of them singletons. CDR1 is SGHTA, CDR2 FQGNSA, per germline. The ends were cut back, 2 bases at V and 4 bases at J, with 13 bases in the middle. This CDR3 is 15 amino acids long. Study-wide results and limits: HLA-C-restricted, CMV-specific TCR beta clonotypes were dominant ex vivo. Of the TCR beta families, the public ones yielded a cumulative frequency that identified carriers of CMV plus the relevant HLA.

The table lists this clonotype with a few counts. The antigen is unknown. This chain joins TRBV7-2 and TRBJ2-3; D may be TRBD1 (6 bases). The sequence came from a human donor in good health (CMV status not recorded). Some clones in this sample may be carry-over from other donors' samples. Specimen: CD8+ T cells from cultured PBMCs, collected from culture after CMV antigen stimulation. The CDR3 DNA reads as TGTGCCAGCAGCTTAACCAGGGGTTGGCCAGATACGCAGTATTTT. As protein: CASSLTRGWPDTQYF.